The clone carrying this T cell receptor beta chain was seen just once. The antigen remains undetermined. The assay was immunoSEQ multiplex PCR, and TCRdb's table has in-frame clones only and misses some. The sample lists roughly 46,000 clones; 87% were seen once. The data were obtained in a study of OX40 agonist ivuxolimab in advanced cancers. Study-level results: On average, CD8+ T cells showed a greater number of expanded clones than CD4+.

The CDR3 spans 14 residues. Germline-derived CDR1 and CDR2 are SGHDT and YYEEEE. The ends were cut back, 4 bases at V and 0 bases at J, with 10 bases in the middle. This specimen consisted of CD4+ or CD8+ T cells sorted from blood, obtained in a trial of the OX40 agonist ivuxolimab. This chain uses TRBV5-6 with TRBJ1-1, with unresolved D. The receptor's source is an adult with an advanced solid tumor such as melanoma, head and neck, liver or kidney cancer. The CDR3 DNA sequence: TGTGCCAGCAGCGGGGTTGGTTTGAACACTGAAGCTTTCTTT. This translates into CASSGVGLNTEAFF.